This T cell receptor (beta chain) was found in a study of naive CD8 T cells in extremely preterm neonates. Regarding the study as a whole: Compared with older groups, preterm CDR3s were shorter, with fewer N additions and less trimming. Preterm samples differed in productive template counts; sample size was small.

Profiling relied on immunoSEQ multiplex PCR, and the TCRdb table lists in-frame clones only, not all of them. This table holds a few thousand clones, 97% found once. Points on this clone: Its antigen is not known.

CDR3 length: 15 residues. J lost 8 bases, V lost 1 base, and 7 bases had no gene match. Germline assignment: CDR1 LGHNA and CDR2 YSLEER. Deliveries were elective term cesareans at about 37-42 weeks, with no labor or membrane rupture. About 19,000 to 110,000 naive CD8+ T cells were sorted per sample. V usage is TRBV4-3 and J usage is TRBJ2-1; 8 bases are a match to TRBD2. The receptor's source is a newborn in good health. Input material: naive CD8+ T cells from cord blood. This CDR3 reads CASSQVQRETDEQFF. CDR3 DNA: TGCGCCAGCAGCCAAGTACAGCGGGAGACCGATGAGCAGTTCTTC.